These 20 T cell receptor beta chains share one sample of origin, sequenced in a study of blood T cell repertoires in COVID-19 (dated by TCRdb to about 2020). Libraries were prepared through the immunoSEQ multiplex PCR assay. This immuneACCESS table, as held by TCRdb, lists in-frame sequences with V and J called but not all clones. Of the missing ones, under half trace to an unresolved V gene in checked studies; the others have no known cause. For this sample there are over 200,000 clones; about 84% appear just once. Of the sample, roughly 1.8% falls within the top ten clones. Sequencing was done on a sample of PBMCs or T cells enriched from blood (not recorded which). These receptors were taken from a man aged 55 to 70 who had recovered from COVID-19.

The rearrangement joins TRBV15 to TRBJ2-7, with a tentative D call TRBD1 (6 bases). The CDR3 is made up of 15 amino acids. V was shortened by 4 bases and J by 2 bases, with 15 bases between the two germline ends. CDR1 is LNHNV, CDR2 YYDKDF, per germline (reference sequence). Here the CDR3 DNA reads TGTGCCACCAGCACACCAACAGGGCGCACCTACGAGCAGTACTTC. Translation gives CATSTPTGRTYEQYF.

The DNA of the CDR3 is TGTGCCAGCAGAGACACAGGGGTTACTGAAGCTTTCTTT. Its translation: CASRDTGVTEAFF. The chain combines TRBV6-5 with TRBJ1-1, with 7 bases that match TRBD1. Germline assignment: CDR1 MNHEY and CDR2 SVGAGI. V lost 6 bases to trimming and J lost 5 bases; unmatched junction nucleotides: 6. The CDR3 has 13 amino acids.

The chain uses TRBV13 and TRBJ2-5; 9 nucleotides align to TRBD2. This CDR3 contains 17 residues. Germline V gives CDR1 PRHDT, CDR2 FYEKMQ (reference sequence). V trimming: 4 bases; J trimming: 1 base; junction bases outside the gene matches: 10. The CDR3 loop reads CASSSGGRAGSQETQYF. The CDR3 nucleotides are TGTGCCAGCAGCTCCGGCGGGAGGGCGGGGAGCCAAGAGACCCAGTACTTC. Complete variable domain (other parts from reference TRBV13 and TRBJ2-5): AAGVIQSPRHLIKEKRETATLKCYPIPRHDTVYWYQQGPGQDPQFLISFYEKMQSDKGSIPDRFSAQQFSDYHSELNMSSLELGDSALYFCASSSGGRAGSQETQYFGPGTRLLVL.

The J gene is TRBJ1-2, the V gene TRBV7-2, with no clear D. The V gene's germline CDR1 is SGHTA and CDR2 FQGNSA. V was pared by 1 base and J by 3 bases, with 9 bases between. This CDR3 contains 14 residues. CDR3 sequence reads: CASSLEESDYGYTF. CDR3 nucleotides: TGTGCCAGCAGCTTAGAGGAGAGCGACTATGGCTACACCTTC.

The chain is built from TRBV4-3 and TRBJ1-4; TRBD1 matches 7 bases. Germline V gene sequence: CDR1 LGHNA, CDR2 YSLEER. J was trimmed by 7 bases and V by 1 base; bases with no gene match: 6. This CDR3 spans 15 amino acids. The CDR3 is CASSQVYRGTEKLFF. The DNA of the CDR3 is TGCGCCAGCAGCCAAGTTTACAGGGGAACTGAAAAACTGTTTTTT.

The chain carries TRBV7-3 and TRBJ2-1; 10 nucleotides match TRBD1. After removal of 5 bases from V and 7 bases from J, the junction contained 8 bases not matched to a gene. The CDR3 extends over 15 amino acids. Per germline, CDR1 SGHTA and CDR2 FQGTGA. CDR3 amino acids: CASSRDRGGGNEQFF. The CDR3 nucleotides are TGTGCCAGCAGCCGGGACAGGGGAGGTGGGAATGAGCAGTTCTTC.

The chain uses TRBV2 and TRBJ1-6; D gene unclear. The germline gives CDR1 SNHLY, CDR2 FYNNEI. Trimming pared 2 bases from V and 8 bases from J, leaving 10 bases between. The CDR3 is 14 amino acids. The CDR3 bases are TGTGCCAGCAGTGAAAGCACAGCATATTCACCCCTCCACTTT. This codes for CASSESTAYSPLHF.

This chain uses TRBV11-2 with TRBJ2-1, with 7 bases matching TRBD1. The CDR3 has 16 residues. The V gene end was trimmed by 1 base and the J gene end by 8 bases; junction bases not matched to a gene: 11. The germline V gene encodes CDR1 SGHAT and CDR2 FQNNGV. The CDR3 here is CASSLGADRVIDEQFF. DNA for the CDR3: TGTGCCAGCAGCTTAGGCGCTGACAGGGTTATAGATGAGCAGTTCTTC.

The V call is TRBV10-1, the J call TRBJ1-1; 8 nucleotides align to TRBD1. CDR1 is WNHNN, CDR2 SYGVQD, per germline (reference sequence). This CDR3 is 16 amino acids long. The V gene end was trimmed by 2 bases and the J gene end by 0 bases; junction bases not matched to a gene: 5. CDR3 protein: CASSEGQGQMNTEAFF. The CDR3, as DNA: TGCGCCAGCAGTGAGGGACAGGGTCAGATGAACACTGAAGCTTTCTTT.

This sequence joins TRBV4-3 and TRBJ2-3; 10 bases match TRBD2. The CDR3 loop spans 17 amino acids. CDR1 is LGHNA and CDR2 is YSLEER in the germline V gene. V was pared by 2 bases and J by 5 bases, with 10 bases of the junction left unmatched. CDR3 bases: TGCGCCAGCAGCCAATATGCATCTAGCGGGGGCGTAGATACGCAGTATTTT. Translated: CASSQYASSGGVDTQYF.

V usage is TRBV7-9 and J usage is TRBJ1-1, with D uncertain. From germline, CDR1 is SEHNR and CDR2 FQNEAQ (reference sequence). The CDR3 is 13 amino acids. V was cut by 7 bases and J by 2 bases, with 11 bases left in between. CDR3: CASTPQVNTEAFF. The DNA for the CDR3 is TGTGCCAGCACCCCCCAGGTAAACACTGAAGCTTTCTTT.

The genes are TRBV5-1 and TRBJ2-5; D gene unclear. The germline V gene has CDR1 SGHRS and CDR2 YFSETQ. V dropped 4 bases and J dropped 4 bases, with 14 bases sitting between them. This CDR3 spans 14 amino acids. CDR3 sequence (DNA): TGCGCCAGCAGCCCGGCGGTGGATTTAGAGACCCAGTACTTC. The encoded protein is CASSPAVDLETQYF. The complete variable domain, with remaining parts taken from reference TRBV5-1 and TRBJ2-5, reads KAGVTQTPRYLIKTRGQQVTLSCSPISGHRSVSWYQQTPGQGLQFLFEYFSETQRNKGNFPGRFSGRQFSNSRSEMNVSTLELGDSALYLCASSPAVDLETQYFGPGTRLLVL.

This clone appeared a single time. This chain uses TRBV9 with TRBJ1-2; no firm D call. V was shortened by 3 bases and J by 0 bases, with 9 bases between the two germline ends. Germline CDR1 reads SGDLS; CDR2 reads YYNGEE. The CDR3 totals 14 residues. The CDR3: CASSDGFANYGYTF. The CDR3 bases are TGTGCCAGCAGCGACGGTTTTGCTAACTATGGCTACACCTTC.

The table lists this clone with a few counts. This chain joins TRBV19 and TRBJ1-4; possible D gene TRBD1, 6 bases. Germline V gives CDR1 LNHDA, CDR2 SQIVND (reference sequence). The CDR3 loop spans 13 amino acids. The V end lost 6 bases, the J end lost 8 bases, and 13 bases lay between the germline ends. The CDR3 loop is CASRRQGMEKLFF. CDR3 coding DNA: TGTGCCAGTAGACGGCAGGGGATGGAAAAACTGTTTTTT.

The chain links TRBV5-1 to TRBJ2-5; 8 bases are a match to TRBD1. Losses at the gene ends were 4 bases for V and 5 bases for J; bases not matched to a gene: 13. Germline lookup yields CDR1 SGHRS and CDR2 YFSETQ. This CDR3 is built from 16 residues. The CDR3 nucleotides read TGCGCCAGCAGCCCGTCCCCCCAGGGGGCTCGGGAGACCCAGTACTTC. It specifies CASSPSPQGARETQYF.

The genes are TRBV6-2 or TRBV6-3 and TRBJ2-7, with D tentatively TRBD2 (7 bases). Trimming pared 2 bases from V and 5 bases from J, leaving 13 bases between. The germline gives CDR1 MNHEY, CDR2 SVGEGT. The CDR3 is 14 residues long. The CDR3 nucleotides are TGTGCCAGCAGTTACGCTGGCGGGGGCCACGAGCAGTACTTC. Its protein is CASSYAGGGHEQYF.

The chain combines TRBV3-1 (or the pseudogene TRBV3-2) with TRBJ1-2, with D maybe TRBD1 (6 bases). The V gene lost 1 base and the J gene lost 3 bases, with 15 bases spanning the gap. Germline V gene sequence: CDR1 LGHDT, CDR2 YNNKEL (reference sequence). The CDR3 runs to 16 residues. The CDR3 loop is CASSQVSQGIDYGYTF. The CDR3 DNA reads TGTGCCAGCAGCCAAGTTTCGCAGGGGATAGACTATGGCTACACCTTC.

The rearrangement joins TRBV7-2 to TRBJ2-7, with 8 bases identical to TRBD1. With V trimmed by 1 base and J by 5 bases, 10 bases remained unmatched. This CDR3 contains 16 residues. The V gene's germline CDR1 is SGHTA and CDR2 FQGNSA. In DNA, the CDR3 is TGTGCCAGCAGCTTAGTCCCCCGGACAGGGACCCACGAGCAGTACTTC. Amino acid sequence: CASSLVPRTGTHEQYF.

The chain has TRBV18 and TRBJ2-2, with 9 bases aligning to TRBD1. From germline, CDR1 is KGHSH and CDR2 LQKENI. V gave up 3 bases and J gave up 6 bases; unmatched junction bases: 5. The CDR3 spans 15 residues. The CDR3 region has the DNA TGTGCCAGCTCACCTCGGACAGGGGTAGCCGGGGAGCTGTTTTTT. It is translated as CASSPRTGVAGELFF.

For the CDR3, the DNA is TGCGCCAGCAGCCAGGAGACAGGGTGGAACGAGCAGTACTTC. Its translation is CASSQETGWNEQYF. The chain couples TRBV5-1 to TRBJ2-7, with 7 positions matching TRBD1. Germline V gene data show CDR1 as SGHRS and CDR2 as YFSETQ. The CDR3 is made up of 14 amino acids. V trimming: 4 bases; J trimming: 5 bases; junction bases outside the gene matches: 9.